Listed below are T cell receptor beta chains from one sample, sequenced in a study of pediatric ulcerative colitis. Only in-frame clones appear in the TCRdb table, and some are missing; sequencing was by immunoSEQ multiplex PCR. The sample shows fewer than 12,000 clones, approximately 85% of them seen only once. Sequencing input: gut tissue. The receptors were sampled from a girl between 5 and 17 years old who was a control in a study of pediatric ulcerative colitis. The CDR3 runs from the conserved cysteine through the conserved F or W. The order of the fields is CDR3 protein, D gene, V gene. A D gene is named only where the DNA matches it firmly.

CASTGVNEQFF	-	TRBV2
CASSLGGRARNEQFF	TRBD2	TRBV27
CASSIGVAAYNEQFF	-	TRBV7-2
CASSPGGGSSYEQYF	-	TRBV19
CASSQDRGSGSYEQYF	TRBD2	TRBV4-1
CSVVWTSRYTF	-	TRBV29-1
CASSEQEQGSAFF	-	TRBV6-1
CAISRGAGPPGELFF	-	TRBV10-3
CASSQGENLWGDTQYF	-	TRBV14
CAWSVQGELNTEAFF	-	TRBV30
CASSVATGIAYEQYF	TRBD1	TRBV9
CASSQDSPGNIQYF	-	TRBV14
CASSLARDNYEQYF	-	TRBV7-2
CASSGEGGRRDEQFF	TRBD2	TRBV4-3
CASSLVRTGGGEQYF	TRBD1	TRBV7-6
CASSVAPSEYGYTF	-	TRBV9
CASTSQKRDYNEQFF	TRBD2	TRBV28
CASSSRGATNEKLFF	-	TRBV7-6
CASGGTGGRETQYF	TRBD1	TRBV6-1
CASSLGPEAFF	-	TRBV5-6
CASSYRPGTGSNYGYTF	TRBD1	TRBV5-8
CASSQGRRDRDEQFF	-	TRBV4-1
CASSPRGLAGGNEQFF	TRBD2	TRBV18
CAWTSGTYEQYF	TRBD2	TRBV30
CAWSQGLYSNQPQHF	-	TRBV30
CASSSPGQLNTEAFF	TRBD1	TRBV28
CSARVSYEQYF	-	TRBV20-1
CASSLVGRSNEQFF	-	TRBV7-6
CASSPLGDTQYF	-	TRBV4-2
CASSLPTAQATQQYF	-	TRBV28
CASLGTPITGELFF	-	TRBV19